This TCR beta chain is from a study of OX40 agonist ivuxolimab in advanced cancers. About the study: The patients received agonistic anti-OX40 (CD134) antibody ivuxolimab.

The table came from immunoSEQ multiplex PCR; TCRdb's copy has only in-frame clones and leaves some out. The data contain more than 25,000 clones, 75% to 90% of them singletons. Autoimmune disease history or systemic immunosuppression meant exclusion. General observations from the study: Expanded peripheral T cells had an undetermined antigen specificity. Among the lowest peripheral clonal expansion occurred in 0.1-3.0 mg/kg partial responders.

A note on this clone: Its antigen is undetermined.

The germline CDR1 and CDR2 sequences are SEHNR and FQNEAQ (reference sequence). The trim removed 5 bases at V and 4 bases at J, leaving 12 bases unmatched. The CDR3 length is 16 residues. This TCR was recovered from an adult with an advanced solid tumor such as melanoma, head and neck, liver or kidney cancer. The source was CD4+ or CD8+ T cells sorted from blood, collected in a trial of the OX40 agonist ivuxolimab. This chain uses TRBV7-9 with TRBJ2-5; 8 bases are shared with TRBD2. CDR3 coding DNA: TGTGCCAGCAGCAAAGCATTAGCGGGATCAAGAGAGACCCAGTACTTC. It yields the protein CASSKALAGSRETQYF.